These 16 T cell receptor beta chains originate from one sample sequenced in a study of spatial heterogeneity in lung cancer. TCRdb analysed the 5' RACE reads with MiXCR anew, one entry per CDR3 protein. The sample includes under 7,000 distinct CDR3 sequences, around 12% of them seen just once. The time point here: sample taken at primary tumor resection. The authors sequenced whole RNA from tumor, nontumor lung or frozen PBMC without sorting. This specimen consisted of normal lung tissue next to the tumor, obtained at surgery. The origin of the receptors is a male donor with early-stage non-small cell lung cancer.

In this sample, this clonotype turned up many times. The chain couples TRBV6-5 to TRBJ2-6, with D hard to call. Trimming pared 2 bases from V and 0 bases from J, leaving 2 bases between. The germline V gene has CDR1 MNHEY and CDR2 SVGAGI. This CDR3 is built from 14 residues. CDR3 nucleotide sequence: TGTGCCAGCAGTTACGTCTCTGGGGCCAACGTCCTGACTTTC. Its protein is CASSYVSGANVLTF.

By share, this clonotype ranks as medium-sized (0.01 to 0.1%). The chain recombines TRBV20-1 with TRBJ1-6, with a possible D match to TRBD1 (5 bases). The CDR3 consists of 16 residues. Germline CDR1 DFQATT, CDR2 SNEGSKA (reference sequence). Trimming took 5 bases from V and 9 from J, leaving 23 bases between them. In DNA, the CDR3 is TGCAGTGCTCGTCCGGGGGTTGGGAGTGGAGGTTCACCCCTCCACTTT. This sequence encodes CSARPGVGSGGSPLHF.

The chain has TRBV3-1 and TRBJ1-4; no clear D gene. Germline CDR1 is LGHDT and CDR2 is YNNKEL (reference sequence). This CDR3 contains 19 residues. Trimming left V 4 bases short and J 5 bases short, with 26 bases between. The CDR3 here is CASSRAMKFTLMGNEKLFF. CDR3 DNA sequence: TGTGCCAGCAGCCGGGCTATGAAGTTCACACTGATGGGGAATGAAAAACTGTTTTTT.

The chain is built from TRBV6-2 or TRBV6-3 and TRBJ2-1, with D perhaps given as TRBD1 or TRBD2 (6 bases each). The CDR3 length is 17 residues. Germline V lookup: CDR1 MNHEY, CDR2 SVGEGT. The germline V and J ends were trimmed by 4 bases and 6 bases, with 22 bases remaining between them. DNA of the CDR3: TGTGCCAGCAGTTCGCGGGAACACCTCGGGGACATCAATGAGCAGTTCTTC. Its protein is CASSSREHLGDINEQFF.

This CDR3 is CASSYSGSTSGRAGEQFF. CDR3 DNA sequence: TGTGCCAGCAGTTACTCGGGATCCACTAGCGGGAGGGCCGGAGAGCAGTTCTTC. V and J are TRBV6-5 and TRBJ2-1; 13 nucleotides agree with TRBD2. CDR1 and CDR2 from the germline V gene are MNHEY and SVGAGI. The CDR3 is made up of 18 amino acids. V lost 0 bases and J lost 10; bases outside the gene matches: 12.

This clonotype ranks as medium-sized. The chain has TRBV6-2 or TRBV6-3 and TRBJ2-5, with D uncertain. Trimming pared 5 bases from V and 5 bases from J, leaving 12 bases between. This CDR3 comprises 13 residues. From germline, CDR1 is MNHEY and CDR2 SVGEGT. CDR3 loop: CASSDRLEETQYF. CDR3 in DNA: TGTGCCAGCAGTGACCGATTGGAGGAGACCCAGTACTTC.

This clonotype was seen ten or more times. The CDR3 region is CSARDWRDLNTIYF. DNA for the CDR3: TGCAGTGCTAGAGATTGGCGGGACTTAAACACCATATATTTT. This rearrangement joins TRBV20-1 to TRBJ1-3, with D possibly matching TRBD1 (5 bases). The length of the CDR3 is 14 residues. Trimming shortened V by 0 bases and J by 6 bases, and 12 bases separated the two germline ends. Looked up from germline, CDR1 is DFQATT and CDR2 is SNEGSKA (reference sequence).

This clonotype was detected ten times or more. This rearrangement joins TRBV6-5 to TRBJ1-3, with D possibly being TRBD1 (5 bases). In germline, CDR1 is MNHEY, CDR2 SVGAGI. The CDR3 is 13 residues long. The ends were cut back, 6 bases at V and 1 base at J, with 7 bases in the middle. In DNA, the CDR3 is TGTGCCAGCAGCCAGGGATCTGGAAACACCATATATTTT. It encodes CASSQGSGNTIYF.

This clonotype was picked up many times. The chain combines TRBV5-5 with TRBJ2-5, with D hard to call. The CDR3 is 14 residues long. The V and J ends lost 3 bases and 5 bases respectively, with 14 bases between them. Germline values: CDR1 SGHKS, CDR2 YYEKEE (reference sequence). The CDR3 protein is CASSSGKLGETQYF. CDR3 coding DNA: TGTGCCAGCAGCTCTGGCAAACTCGGCGAGACCCAGTACTTC.

The chain has TRBV10-3 and TRBJ1-6, with 10 bases identical to TRBD1. This CDR3 comprises 13 residues. The V and J ends lost 8 bases and 5 bases, in that order; junction bases with no gene match: 0. Germline CDR1 is ENHRY and CDR2 is SYGVKD. The CDR3 bases are TGTGCCATCGGGACAGGGGATAATTCACCCCTCCACTTT. It is translated as CAIGTGDNSPLHF.

This clonotype came up many times. The chain combines TRBV12-3 or TRBV12-4 with TRBJ2-5; D might be TRBD1 (5 bases). The CDR3 loop spans 16 amino acids. V was trimmed by 7 bases and J by 2 bases, leaving 20 bases between them. DNA for the CDR3: TGTGCCAGCAAGTTTAGCTTGGGGCCAGAACAAGAGACCCAGTACTTC. Protein product: CASKFSLGPEQETQYF.

This clonotype came up once. The rearrangement uses TRBV10-3 and TRBJ2-1; D remains unclear. There are 14 residues in the CDR3. Per germline, CDR1 ENHRY and CDR2 SYGVKD. V lost 5 bases and J 0 bases, leaving 8 bases between the germline ends. CDR3 amino acids: CAISSGSSYNEQFF. CDR3 DNA: TGTGCCATCAGTTCCGGGTCCTCCTACAATGAGCAGTTCTTC.

The gene calls are TRBV11-3 and TRBJ1-4; no definite D call. The V end lost 5 bases, the J end lost 7 bases, and 17 bases lay between the germline ends. Germline V gives CDR1 SGHNT, CDR2 YENEEA. The CDR3 sequence is 15 residues long. The CDR3 bases are TGTGCCAGCAGCCACCTAGAGGAATCCGGTGAAAAACTGTTTTTT. Protein product: CASSHLEESGEKLFF.

This clonotype was detected many times. The chain recombines TRBV5-4 with TRBJ2-5; 11 nucleotides match TRBD2. V was clipped by 2 bases and J by 5 bases; unmatched bases: 8. CDR1 SGHNT and CDR2 YYREEE come from the germline V gene (reference sequence). This CDR3 contains 16 residues. In DNA, the CDR3 is TGTGCCAGCAGCTTAACTAGCGGGAGCGGCGCGGAGACCCAGTACTTC. This translates into CASSLTSGSGAETQYF.

This clonotype was counted at least ten times. V gene TRBV6-6 combines with J gene TRBJ1-3; 10 bases agree with TRBD1. J lost 0 bases, V lost 7 bases, and 6 bases had no gene match. The CDR3 length is 16 residues. Germline CDR1 and CDR2: MNHNY and SVGAGI (reference sequence). The CDR3 DNA reads TGTGCCAGCATCACCCGGACAGGGGGCTCTGGAAACACCATATATTTT. Translated, it gives CASITRTGGSGNTIYF.

In its sample, this clonotype was seen many times. The chain joins TRBV10-3 to TRBJ2-2; D gene uncertain. CDR1 and CDR2 (germline): ENHRY, SYGVKD. The CDR3 is 18 residues long. The V end was cut by 6 bases, the J end by 2 bases, with 22 bases between. CDR3 bases: TGTGCCATCAGGGAAGACTCCTACCTAGAATTTAACACCGGGGAGCTGTTTTTT. The encoded protein is CAIREDSYLEFNTGELFF.